This T cell receptor (beta chain) stems from a study of regulatory T cells in long-lasting Graves disease. Germline-derived CDR1 and CDR2 are LGHDT and YNNKEL (reference sequence). CDR3 length: 14 amino acids. Trimming stripped 1 base from V and 1 base from J, with 7 bases between. This clonotype showed up many times. Antigen: not known. Study findings and constraints: Newly diagnosed disease favored TRBV20-1 and TRBJ2-1 over persistent disease. For persistent Graves' patients, TCR diversity was lower than for newly diagnosed ones.

The time point here: newly diagnosed GD, antithyroid drugs for less than 3 months. Making the TCR library involved RNA that had been extracted from PBMCs. Graves' disease diagnoses followed American Thyroid Association guidelines. CDR3 regions were amplified by Arm-PCR using iRepertoire HTBI primers to build TCR beta libraries. A single record per CDR3 protein comes from TCRdb applying MiXCR to the multiplex PCR reads. Among about 460,000 distinct CDR3 sequences, approximately 14% were seen once, and the ten largest hold roughly 18%. The same data also contributed to another study, on T cells in Graves' hyperthyroidism and ophthalmopathy. That report notes: During a first-round RT-PCR of the TCR CDR3, the HTBI primer set was used.

The starting material was peripheral blood mononuclear cells (PBMCs), obtained at new diagnosis, from a patient treated with antithyroid drugs. The TCR was taken from a woman aged 45-59 years with Graves disease. This chain joins TRBV3-1 and TRBJ1-1; no clear D. The CDR3 reads CASSQGASNTEAFF. DNA for the CDR3: TGTGCCAGCAGCCAAGGAGCGTCGAACACTGAAGCTTTCTTT.